Following are 3 T cell receptor beta chains from one sample sequenced in a study of CD8+CD57+ T cells in acquired aplastic anemia (dated by TCRdb to the late 2010s). The patients picked for sequencing were ones in whom flow cytometry had shown an expansion of CD8+CD57+ cells. TCRdb shows the sequencer as Illumina HiSeq 2000. Genomic DNA served as template for TCR beta VDJ combination and CDR3 sequence profiling. TCRdb cleaned the public reads at Q25 with fastp, built clones with MiXCR and kept in-frame beta chains. Every CDR3 protein is listed once, alongside the most common genes and DNA of its rows. For this sample the table gives 150,000 to 200,000 distinct CDR3 sequences, of which 40% to 50% were detected only once. Of the sample, 30% to 40% falls within the top ten clones. Source material: sorted CD4+, CD8+, or CD8+CD57+ T cells (not recorded which) from PBMCs. The receptors were gathered from a human donor with aplastic anemia.

There are many counts of this clonotype. The gene calls are TRBV5-5 and TRBJ2-7, with D perhaps assigned TRBD1 or TRBD2 (6 bases each). The CDR3 is made up of 15 amino acids. Trimming shortened V by 2 bases and J by 7 bases, and 19 bases separated the two germline ends. Germline V gives CDR1 SGHKS, CDR2 YYEKEE (reference sequence). CDR3 residues: CASSFGGGLAGEQYF. DNA for the CDR3: TGTGCCAGCAGCTTCGGAGGGGGGTTAGCCGGGGAGCAGTACTTC. Together with reference TRBV5-5 and TRBJ2-7, the CDR3 gives the full variable domain: DAGVTQSPTHLIKTRGQQVTLRCSPISGHKSVSWYQQVLGQGPQFIFQYYEKEERGRGNFPDRFSARQFPNYSSELNVNALLLGDSALYLCASSFGGGLAGEQYFGPGTRLTVT.

The chain links TRBV7-2 to TRBJ2-3; D call uncertain. The CDR3 is made up of 13 amino acids. Looked up from germline, CDR1 is SGHTA and CDR2 is FQGNSA. The V and J ends lost 6 bases and 0 bases respectively, with 7 bases between them. As DNA, the CDR3 is TGTGCCAGCAGGCCCGGAAGCACAGATACGCAGTATTTT. As protein: CASRPGSTDTQYF.

The rearrangement links TRBV24-1 to TRBJ2-5; D not certain. Germline CDR1 reads KGHDR; CDR2 reads SFDVKD. The CDR3 runs to 13 residues. V dropped 9 bases and J dropped 2 bases, with 12 bases sitting between them. The CDR3, as DNA: TGTGCCACCGGAGACGGCAGTCAAGAGACCCAGTACTTC. It is translated as CATGDGSQETQYF.